This T cell receptor (beta chain) emerged from a study of OX40 agonist ivuxolimab in advanced cancers. To note about this clone: The antigen remains undetermined.

Sequenced by immunoSEQ multiplex PCR; TCRdb stores in-frame clones only, minus some. The sample carries around 49,000 clones, about 80% recorded once. From germline, CDR1 is SQVTM and CDR2 ANQGSEA. This CDR3 spans 13 amino acids. Trimming stripped 4 bases from V and 7 bases from J, with 15 bases between. The study, taken as a whole, reports: Among some nonresponders, normalized T-cell clonal expansion was also low. By week 6 at 0.1 to 3.0 mg/kg, blood CD4+ and CD8+ T cells had expanded clonally.

The sequence was collected from an adult with an advanced solid tumor such as melanoma, head and neck, liver or kidney cancer. The sample was CD4+ or CD8+ T cells sorted from blood, taken in a trial of the OX40 agonist ivuxolimab. The chain links TRBV29-1 to TRBJ2-3; weak D call: TRBD1 (6 bases). CDR3 residues: CSVGQGNEHTQYF. The CDR3 coding sequence is TGCAGCGTTGGGCAGGGGAATGAACATACGCAGTATTTT.